This T cell receptor (beta chain) was obtained from a study of CD8+ T cells in alopecia areata. Study-wide background: Severity in treated patients was scored by percentage of scalp area affected.

On this clone: What it binds is not known.

Extracted from the samples, RNA was reverse transcribed into cDNA to serve as the sequencing template. The assay was immunoSEQ multiplex PCR, and TCRdb's table has in-frame clones only and misses some. The table includes 190,000 or so clones, about 62% detected once. This CDR3 comprises 14 residues. The germline CDR1 and CDR2 sequences are MGHRA and YSYEKL. The germline V and J ends were trimmed by 3 bases and 7 bases, with 12 bases remaining between them. Treatment reported: oral pan-JAK inhibitor, 5-10 mg twice daily. Peripheral blood, together with lesional scalp punch biopsies, was collected from alopecia areata patients. General study results and limits: Mice showed TCR sharing more clearly than patients did, possibly owing to HLA.

The chain uses TRBV4-1 and TRBJ2-2; perhaps TRBD1 as D (6 bases). The sequences come from CD4+ T cells sorted from blood, collected at week 24, from a patient treated with tofacitinib. This clonotype originated in a human donor with alopecia areata. The CDR3 region has the DNA TGCGCCAGCAGCCATACACAGGGAATCGGGGAGCTGTTTTTT. Amino acid sequence: CASSHTQGIGELFF.